These T cell receptor beta chains were read from a single sample in a study of beta chain features in type 1 diabetes. The method was immunoSEQ multiplex PCR; TCRdb's version includes in-frame clones alone and lacks a portion of them. The sample lists 300,000 to 400,000 clones; 9.3% were seen once. Sample: central memory CD4+ T cells from blood. These receptors came from a man in his thirties or forties with type 1 diabetes. CDR3s include the opening cysteine and the closing phenylalanine or tryptophan. The D gene is left open where the match is weak. A row's size may be missing; if present it is once, few, many or a size class.

v_call: TRBV7-2; j_call: TRBJ2-1; clone_size: many; d_call: TRBD2; cdr3_nt: TGTGCCAGCAGCTTAGGGACTAGCCCTGAGCAGTTCTTC; cdr3_aa: CASSLGTSPEQFF
v_call: TRBV11-3; j_call: TRBJ2-7; clone_size: .; d_call: TRBD2; cdr3_nt: TGTGCCAGCAGCTTAGTCTCGCTAGCGGGGGGTCCATCTCTCTCCTACGAGCAGTACTTC; cdr3_aa: CASSLVSLAGGPSLSYEQYF
v_call: TRBV7-2; j_call: TRBJ1-2; clone_size: few; d_call: .; cdr3_nt: TGTGCCAGCAGCTTAGAGGGATGGCGGGGCTACACCTTC; cdr3_aa: CASSLEGWRGYTF
v_call: TRBV2; j_call: TRBJ2-7; clone_size: few; d_call: TRBD1; cdr3_nt: TGTGCCAGCAGTGAAGAGGGACAGGGGGCAGTGAGCGAGCAGTACTTC; cdr3_aa: CASSEEGQGAVSEQYF
v_call: TRBV9; j_call: TRBJ2-3; clone_size: .; d_call: .; cdr3_nt: TGTGCCAGCAGCGTAGACACGCACACAGATACGCAGTATTTT; cdr3_aa: CASSVDTHTDTQYF
v_call: TRBV2; j_call: TRBJ1-2; clone_size: few; d_call: .; cdr3_nt: TGTGCCAGCAGAGGGGAGCCTGGCTATGGCTACACCTTC; cdr3_aa: CASRGEPGYGYTF
v_call: TRBV25-1; j_call: TRBJ2-5; clone_size: few; d_call: TRBD2; cdr3_nt: TGTGCCAGCACAGGACTAGCGGGGATGGAGACCCAGTACTTC; cdr3_aa: CASTGLAGMETQYF
v_call: TRBV28; j_call: TRBJ1-1; clone_size: few; d_call: .; cdr3_nt: TGTGCCAGCACCCTAGGCCGGGTTGGGGAGGCTTTCTTT; cdr3_aa: CASTLGRVGEAFF
v_call: TRBV4-3; j_call: TRBJ2-5; clone_size: few; d_call: .; cdr3_nt: TGCGCCAGCAGCCAAGATTGGGGCGGGGCCCAACAAGAGACCCAGTACTTC; cdr3_aa: CASSQDWGGAQQETQYF
v_call: TRBV5-1; j_call: TRBJ2-5; clone_size: many; d_call: .; cdr3_nt: TGCGCCAGCAGCAGCCAGGCCGAAGAGACCCAGTACTTC; cdr3_aa: CASSSQAEETQYF
v_call: TRBV29-1; j_call: TRBJ1-2; clone_size: few; d_call: TRBD1; cdr3_nt: TGCAGCGTTGCTGCAGGGGGTATGGGCTACACCTTC; cdr3_aa: CSVAAGGMGYTF
v_call: TRBV6-5; j_call: TRBJ2-5; clone_size: few; d_call: .; cdr3_nt: TGTGCCAGCAGCCGGACAGTTCTAGAGACCCAGTACTTC; cdr3_aa: CASSRTVLETQYF
v_call: TRBV18; j_call: TRBJ2-3; clone_size: few; d_call: .; cdr3_nt: TGTGCCAGCTCACGAGGGGTTTCCCTAGACCTTGGTACGCAGTATTTT; cdr3_aa: CASSRGVSLDLGTQYF
v_call: TRBV5-1; j_call: TRBJ1-2; clone_size: .; d_call: .; cdr3_nt: TGCGCCAGCAGCTCAGGGATCACAAACTATGGCTACACCTTC; cdr3_aa: CASSSGITNYGYTF
v_call: TRBV6-5; j_call: TRBJ2-7; clone_size: few; d_call: .; cdr3_nt: TGTGCCAGCACCCGGGACGGAGTTACCTACGAGCAGTACTTC; cdr3_aa: CASTRDGVTYEQYF
v_call: TRBV27; j_call: TRBJ2-1; clone_size: .; d_call: TRBD2; cdr3_nt: TGTGCCAGCAGGACCGGGTCCGGGGGGGGCTCCTACAATGAGCAGTTCTTC; cdr3_aa: CASRTGSGGGSYNEQFF
v_call: TRBV7-8; j_call: TRBJ2-7; clone_size: few; d_call: .; cdr3_nt: TGTGCCAGCAGCCAGTTGAGGTCAATGACCTACGAGCAGTACTTC; cdr3_aa: CASSQLRSMTYEQYF
v_call: TRBV28; j_call: TRBJ1-1; clone_size: .; d_call: TRBD1; cdr3_nt: TGTGCCAGCAGAACCACAGGGGCTCTGAACACTGAAGCTTTCTTT; cdr3_aa: CASRTTGALNTEAFF
v_call: TRBV5-1; j_call: TRBJ1-4; clone_size: few; d_call: .; cdr3_nt: TGCGCCAGCAGCTTGGTTTGGGGAAGTGAAAAACTGTTTTTT; cdr3_aa: CASSLVWGSEKLFF
v_call: TRBV19; j_call: TRBJ2-2; clone_size: .; d_call: TRBD1; cdr3_nt: TGTGCCAGTAGTATCGGGACAGGGGGCACCGGGGAGCTGTTTTTT; cdr3_aa: CASSIGTGGTGELFF
v_call: TRBV28; j_call: TRBJ1-5; clone_size: .; d_call: TRBD1; cdr3_nt: TGTGCCAGCGGGACAGGGAGTCAGCCCCAGCATTTT; cdr3_aa: CASGTGSQPQHF
v_call: TRBV5-6; j_call: TRBJ2-6; clone_size: .; d_call: .; cdr3_nt: TGTGCCAGCAGCCTCCGGCGTACAGGCGCGGGTCTTGGGGCCAACGTCCTGACTTTC; cdr3_aa: CASSLRRTGAGLGANVLTF
v_call: TRBV30; j_call: TRBJ1-4; clone_size: once; d_call: TRBD1; cdr3_nt: TGTGCCTGGAGTGTAACAGGGGATGGTGAAAAACTGTTTTTT; cdr3_aa: CAWSVTGDGEKLFF
v_call: TRBV7-9; j_call: TRBJ1-2; clone_size: .; d_call: .; cdr3_nt: TGTGCCAGCAGCCTAACGACAGCGTATGGCTACACCTTC; cdr3_aa: CASSLTTAYGYTF
v_call: TRBV10-3; j_call: TRBJ1-5; clone_size: .; d_call: .; cdr3_nt: TGTGCCAACTCGGACGGGAACAATCAGCCCCAGCATTTT; cdr3_aa: CANSDGNNQPQHF
v_call: TRBV5-1; j_call: TRBJ2-1; clone_size: .; d_call: .; cdr3_nt: TGCGCCAGCAGCTTGGGGAACAATGAGCAGTTCTTC; cdr3_aa: CASSLGNNEQFF
v_call: TRBV7-9; j_call: TRBJ1-5; clone_size: few; d_call: .; cdr3_nt: TGTGCCAGCAGCTTAACGTCGGACAATCAGCCCCAGCATTTT; cdr3_aa: CASSLTSDNQPQHF
v_call: TRBV7-9; j_call: TRBJ1-2; clone_size: .; d_call: .; cdr3_nt: TGTGCCAGCAGCTTAGCAGAGGGGCACTATGGCTACACCTTC; cdr3_aa: CASSLAEGHYGYTF
v_call: TRBV5-1; j_call: TRBJ2-3; clone_size: few; d_call: .; cdr3_nt: TGCGCCAGCAGCCCCTCAGGGTTTTTAGCAGATACGCAGTATTTT; cdr3_aa: CASSPSGFLADTQYF
v_call: TRBV7-2; j_call: TRBJ2-2; clone_size: .; d_call: .; cdr3_nt: TGTGCCAGCAGCTTAGCGGTGGACACCGGGGAGCTGTTTTTT; cdr3_aa: CASSLAVDTGELFF
v_call: TRBV11-2; j_call: TRBJ1-2; clone_size: .; d_call: TRBD1; cdr3_nt: TGTGCCAGCAGCTCCGGGACAGTCTATGGCTACACCTTC; cdr3_aa: CASSSGTVYGYTF
v_call: TRBV19; j_call: TRBJ1-5; clone_size: .; d_call: .; cdr3_nt: TGTGCCACCGCGGGGGGATCCAATCAGCCCCAGCATTTT; cdr3_aa: CATAGGSNQPQHF
v_call: TRBV5-6; j_call: TRBJ2-3; clone_size: .; d_call: .; cdr3_nt: TGTGCCAGCAGCTTGTACGAATCTAGCACAGATACGCAGTATTTT; cdr3_aa: CASSLYESSTDTQYF
v_call: TRBV7-9; j_call: TRBJ2-7; clone_size: many; d_call: .; cdr3_nt: TGTGCCAGCAGCTTAACGGACGGATCCTACGAGCAGTACTTC; cdr3_aa: CASSLTDGSYEQYF
v_call: TRBV6-5; j_call: TRBJ2-3; clone_size: .; d_call: .; cdr3_nt: TGTGCCAGCACCCCGACCCTCGGGACAACACCGTATTTT; cdr3_aa: CASTPTLGTTPYF
v_call: TRBV2; j_call: TRBJ2-1; clone_size: few; d_call: TRBD2; cdr3_nt: TGTGCCAGCAGTGAATGGGGGGGGAGCTCCTACAATGAGCAGTTCTTC; cdr3_aa: CASSEWGGSSYNEQFF
v_call: TRBV9; j_call: TRBJ1-2; clone_size: few; d_call: .; cdr3_nt: TGTGCCAGCAGCACCCTGGGGGGGGCAGGCTATGGCTACACCTTC; cdr3_aa: CASSTLGGAGYGYTF
v_call: TRBV19; j_call: TRBJ2-3; clone_size: .; d_call: .; cdr3_nt: TGTGCCAGTAGCCCCGGCCCGGAAGGTACGCAGTATTTT; cdr3_aa: CASSPGPEGTQYF
v_call: TRBV19; j_call: TRBJ2-3; clone_size: .; d_call: TRBD2; cdr3_nt: TGTGCCAGTTCGCTAGCGGGGCGTCGCACAGATACGCAGTATTTT; cdr3_aa: CASSLAGRRTDTQYF
v_call: TRBV4-3; j_call: TRBJ1-2; clone_size: few; d_call: TRBD1; cdr3_nt: TGCGCCAGCAGCCAAACCGACAGGGAGGGGTATGGCTACACCTTC; cdr3_aa: CASSQTDREGYGYTF
v_call: TRBV5-4; j_call: TRBJ1-6; clone_size: .; d_call: .; cdr3_nt: TGCGCCAGCAGCCAAGATAGGGCAGGCGCAGGATCACCCCTCCACTTT; cdr3_aa: CASSQDRAGAGSPLHF
v_call: TRBV9; j_call: TRBJ1-2; clone_size: few; d_call: TRBD1; cdr3_nt: TGTGCCAGCAGCGCGACAGGGGGCAACTATGGCTACACCTTC; cdr3_aa: CASSATGGNYGYTF
v_call: TRBV7-6; j_call: TRBJ2-7; clone_size: many; d_call: .; cdr3_nt: TGTGCCAGCAGCTTAGTAAGGTCTAGCCGCGAGCAGTACTTC; cdr3_aa: CASSLVRSSREQYF
v_call: TRBV21-1; j_call: TRBJ2-3; clone_size: .; d_call: .; cdr3_nt: TGTGCCAGCCCGCAGGGGGCGCCTGGACTAGCGGCTGATACGCAGTATTTT; cdr3_aa: CASPQGAPGLAADTQYF
v_call: TRBV29-1; j_call: TRBJ1-3; clone_size: .; d_call: .; cdr3_nt: TGCAGCGTTGAGTGGATCAGCGCTGGAAACACCATATATTTT; cdr3_aa: CSVEWISAGNTIYF
v_call: TRBV5-1; j_call: TRBJ2-3; clone_size: .; d_call: .; cdr3_nt: TGCGCCAGCAGCTTGATCTGGCCCACAGATACGCAGTATTTT; cdr3_aa: CASSLIWPTDTQYF